What follows describes a single T cell receptor (beta chain). Measured with immunoSEQ multiplex PCR; TCRdb has only the in-frame clones, and not every one. The table shows around 40,000 clones, with roughly 82% occurring only once. The sample is drawn from a study of OX40 agonist ivuxolimab in advanced cancers. CDR3 length: 15 amino acids. Trimming cost V 4 bases and J 2 bases; bases outside gene matches: 4. Germline CDR1 is MNHEY and CDR2 is SVGAGI. The chain joins TRBV6-5 to TRBJ1-4; TRBD1 agrees at 7 bases. The origin of this receptor is an adult with an advanced solid tumor such as melanoma, head and neck, liver or kidney cancer. The input for sequencing was CD4+ or CD8+ T cells sorted from blood, taken in a trial of the OX40 agonist ivuxolimab. As DNA, the CDR3 is TGTGCCAGCAGTTGGGGAGGGGGCACTAATGAAAAACTGTTTTTT. Its translation is CASSWGGGTNEKLFF.